This entry describes one TCR beta chain. What it binds is unknown. The table came from immunoSEQ multiplex PCR; TCRdb's copy has only in-frame clones and leaves some out. The table has tens of thousands of clones, over 70% seen once. The data were taken from a study of a mutant IDH1 vaccine in newly diagnosed glioma. Study-level results: Induction of immune responses by the vaccine occurred in about 93% of patients.

Stated time point: week 47, end of study. Every single dose of the vaccine, 300 ug of mutant IDH1 20-mer peptide, came with topical imiquimod. Vaccination of patients was performed eight times, in weeks 1, 3, 5, 7, 11, 15, 19 and 23. Donors had new WHO grade 3 or 4 IDH1-mutant, ATRX-lost astrocytomas. This CDR3 has 11 residues. Germline assignment: CDR1 SGHRS and CDR2 YFSETQ. The sequencing used PBMCs, collected from a glioma patient whose treatment included an IDH1 peptide vaccine. This TCR was recovered from a man aged 40-50 years with glioma. The chain couples TRBV5-1 to TRBJ2-5, with unresolved D. The end of the DNA is better explained by TRBJ2-7, so the J call may be wrong. CDR3 in amino acids: CASSLGYEQYF. CDR3 nucleotide sequence: TGCGCCAGCAGCTTAGGGTACGAGCAGTACTTC.